Many counts were recorded for the clone carrying this TCR beta chain. The V end was cut by 4 bases, the J end by 5 bases, with 10 bases between. There are 12 residues in the CDR3. Germline V gene lookup returns CDR1 SGHNT and CDR2 YYREEE (reference sequence). The data were taken from a study of CD8+CD57+ T cells in acquired aplastic anemia. The study profiled TCR beta VDJ and CDR3 using genomic DNA as template. One entry per CDR3 protein, called by TCRdb with MiXCR from the reads. The sample has about 58,000 distinct CDR3 sequences, 57% seen once; the top ten hold around 15%. Patients chosen for sequencing had CD8+CD57+ cells that had expanded, as shown by flow cytometry. The diagnosis in all patients was severe acquired aplastic anemia. Blood came from patients not yet given any therapy.

The receptor was isolated from a human donor with aplastic anemia. The sequenced sample consisted of sorted CD4+, CD8+, or CD8+CD57+ T cells (not recorded which) from PBMCs. The chain employs TRBV5-4 and TRBJ2-7; D is undetermined. The CDR3 loop is CASSHPGHEQYF. The CDR3 coding sequence is TGTGCCAGCAGCCACCCCGGGCACGAGCAGTACTTC. Drawing the rest from reference TRBV5-4 and TRBJ2-7, the complete variable domain is ETGVTQSPTHLIKTRGQQVTLRCSSQSGHNTVSWYQQALGQGPQFIFQYYREEENGRGNFPPRFSGLQFPNYSSELNVNALELDDSALYLCASSHPGHEQYFGPGTRLTVT.